This TCR beta chain emerged from a study of identical twins. Study results and caveats: Invariant MAIT and iNKT cells are populations that could partly confound zero-insertion analyses. Beta clonotypes that were abundant in cord blood contained fewer insertions, a pattern absent from memory repertoires.

Every one of the donors was a healthy Caucasian. The CDR3 sequence is 12 residues long. The germline CDR1 and CDR2 sequences are MNHEY and SVGAGI. V lost 6 bases and J 6 bases, leaving 12 bases between the germline ends. Each cDNA held unique molecular identifiers, and template switching gave it a universal primer site. Using its own MiXCR run on the 5' RACE reads, TCRdb lists one record per CDR3 protein. The sample yields under 350,000 distinct CDR3 sequences, roughly 10% seen once. This clonotype has more than one count but fewer than ten. Antigen: not known. The same data also went into a second study, on yellow fever vaccine responses in identical twins.

The sequence was obtained from a woman aged 18-29 years in good health. Source material: CD8+ T cells sorted from blood. The chain uses TRBV6-5 and TRBJ2-7, with D perhaps matching TRBD2 (5 bases). The CDR3 DNA sequence: TGTGCCAGCAGCTTGAGCGGCCTCGAGCAGTACTTC. Translation gives CASSLSGLEQYF.